This is a list of T cell receptor beta chains from one sample in a study of cytomegalovirus exposure and HLA in healthy donors. Produced via immunoSEQ multiplex PCR; TCRdb's table is partial and in-frame only. This sample has about 120,000 clones, with 70% to 85% found just once. The material sequenced was PBMCs. The source is a man aged 40-55 years in good health and CMV-seropositive. Each CDR3 is given with its conserved first and last residue. A D gene is named only where the DNA matches it firmly. Size values are once, few and many counts, or a class for expanded clones, and some rows have none.

TRBJ2-7,once,-,TRBV9,TGTGCCAGCAGCGTGGGGCGTTTTAGCGAGCAGTACTTC,CASSVGRFSEQYF
TRBJ2-7,-,-,TRBV20-1,TGCAGTGTAGAGCGGACCTACGAGCAGTACTTC,CSVERTYEQYF
TRBJ2-7,-,TRBD2,TRBV7-3,TGTGCCAGCAGCTTAGGGGGCTTAGCGGGGGGCCGTTACGAGCAGTACTTC,CASSLGGLAGGRYEQYF
TRBJ1-2,-,TRBD1,TRBV7-2,TGTGCCAGCAGCTCGACAGGGGTGGGTGGCTACACCTTC,CASSSTGVGGYTF
TRBJ2-4,-,-,TRBV6-1,TGTGCCAGCACCATGGGCCCACCGGGGAACATTCAGTACTTC,CASTMGPPGNIQYF
TRBJ1-3,-,-,TRBV7-6,TGTGCCAGCAGCGCCCAAGGGGGCACCATATATTTT,CASSAQGGTIYF
TRBJ1-4,-,-,TRBV15,TGTGCCACCAGCAGAGATCGGGCGGGCACGCAAAAACTGTTTTTT,CATSRDRAGTQKLFF
TRBJ1-5,-,TRBD1,TRBV6-5,TGTGCCAGTTCGGGACAGTTAGGGTATCAGCCCCAGCATTTT,CASSGQLGYQPQHF
TRBJ1-5,-,-,TRBV9,TGTGCCAGCAGCCCCGGAGAGGGATCAGGGGCCCAGCCCCAGCATTTT,CASSPGEGSGAQPQHF
TRBJ2-7,-,-,TRBV5-5,TGTGCCAGCAGCGGACAGAGCTCCTACGAGCAGTACTTC,CASSGQSSYEQYF
TRBJ2-7,few,TRBD1,TRBV15,TGTGCCACCAGCAGAATTATCGGGACAGGGGGCCTTACCAAGCAGTACTTC,CATSRIIGTGGLTKQYF
TRBJ2-6,few,-,TRBV4-1,TGCGCCAGCAGCCAAGGAGTAGACAGGAGCTACTCTGGGGCCAACGTCCTGACTTTC,CASSQGVDRSYSGANVLTF
TRBJ1-2,-,-,TRBV7-9,TGTGCCAGCAGCTTATGGGGTGGTCAGGGGTTCGACTATGGCTACACCTTC,CASSLWGGQGFDYGYTF
TRBJ2-4,-,-,TRBV7-2,TGTGCCAGCAGCCACGGGAACCTCAAAAACATTCAGTACTTC,CASSHGNLKNIQYF
TRBJ2-2,-,TRBD2,TRBV4-3,TGCGCCAGCAGGCCCGGGACTAGCGTCACCGGGGAGCTGTTTTTT,CASRPGTSVTGELFF
TRBJ2-3,-,-,TRBV11-1,TGTGCCAGCAGCTTAGGTGGCTGGGATACGCAGTATTTT,CASSLGGWDTQYF
TRBJ2-3,-,TRBD1,TRBV19,TGTGCCAGTAGTGCCCGACAGGGGGCATCAGATACGCAGTATTTT,CASSARQGASDTQYF
TRBJ2-7,few,TRBD1,TRBV27,TGTGCCAGCAGTTTACGAGGGACAGGTTTTTACGAGCAGTACTTC,CASSLRGTGFYEQYF
TRBJ1-6,-,TRBD1,TRBV7-6,TGTGCCAGCAGCATAGGACAGGGCAATTCACCCCTCCACTTT,CASSIGQGNSPLHF
TRBJ1-1,-,-,TRBV4-1,TGCGCCAGCAGCCTCTCTACAGCTATGAACACTGAAGCTTTCTTT,CASSLSTAMNTEAFF
TRBJ1-2,few,-,TRBV18,TGTGCCAGCTCACCCTCCTCCGCAGGGGACGGCTACACCTTC,CASSPSSAGDGYTF
TRBJ2-2,-,TRBD1,TRBV11-3,TGTGCCAGCAGCAGCAACAGGGGCACCGGGGAGCTGTTTTTT,CASSSNRGTGELFF
TRBJ2-5,-,-,TRBV19,TGTGCCAGTAGTCTCCCCGCGGCAGGAGGACAAGAGACCCAGTACTTC,CASSLPAAGGQETQYF
TRBJ2-5,few,-,TRBV7-9,TGTGCCAGCAGCGCAATTGCACGGCAAGAGACCCAGTACTTC,CASSAIARQETQYF
TRBJ2-7,few,-,TRBV7-2,TGTGCCAGCAGCCCACAACTCGGGGGTGGCTCCTACGAGCAGTACTTC,CASSPQLGGGSYEQYF
TRBJ2-7,-,TRBD1,TRBV19,TGTGCCAGTAGCAAAACACAGGGGGACTCCTACGAGCAGTACTTC,CASSKTQGDSYEQYF
TRBJ1-6,-,-,TRBV4-3,TGCGCCAGCAGCCAAGCTATTAATTCACCCCTCCACTTT,CASSQAINSPLHF
TRBJ2-2,once,TRBD2,TRBV5-8,TGTGCCAGCAGCTCGCCCCGCCTAGCGGGGGGATTACCGGGTGAGCTGTTTTTT,CASSSPRLAGGLPGELFF
TRBJ2-1,-,TRBD1,TRBV11-3,TGTGCCAGCAGCTCCCAGCAGGACAGGGCCACCAATGAGCAGTTCTTC,CASSSQQDRATNEQFF
TRBJ1-5,few,TRBD1,TRBV18,TGTGCCAGCTCTCCGAGACAGGGCAGTGACGGCAATCAGCCCCAGCATTTT,CASSPRQGSDGNQPQHF
TRBJ2-3,-,-,TRBV6-4,TGTGCCAGCAGTGCGAGCTCTTCGGCAGATACGCAGTATTTT,CASSASSSADTQYF
TRBJ2-1,-,-,TRBV9,TGTGCCAGCAGCGCGGGGAACTCCTACAATGAGCAGTTCTTC,CASSAGNSYNEQFF
TRBJ2-1,-,-,TRBV2,TGTGCCAGCAGTGAGGCTAGACTTAGTGAGCAGTTCTTC,CASSEARLSEQFF
TRBJ1-3,-,-,TRBV5-1,TGCGCCAGCAGCTTGGCGACGGACGGTGGGAGCACCATATATTTT,CASSLATDGGSTIYF
TRBJ2-1,-,TRBD2,TRBV6-5,TGTGCCAGCAAACCAGCGGGGGTGTACAATGAGCAGTTCTTC,CASKPAGVYNEQFF
TRBJ2-5,once,-,TRBV28,TGTGCCAGCAGTTCCCCCGGGGGTGGAGAGACCCAGTACTTC,CASSSPGGGETQYF